This TCR beta chain was obtained from a study of blood T cell repertoires in COVID-19. The protocol was immunoSEQ multiplex PCR, while the TCRdb copy is restricted to in-frame clones and leaves out a portion. Of 400,000 to 500,000 clones in the sample, roughly 90% are singletons; the top ten hold approximately 1.5%. V lost 5 bases to trimming and J lost 3 bases; unmatched junction nucleotides: 14. Germline lookup yields CDR1 KGHSY and CDR2 FQNENV. This CDR3 is built from 18 residues. This clone was observed a few times. The sequence was collected from a young woman who had been exposed to COVID-19. Sequenced sample: PBMCs or T cells enriched from blood (not recorded which). The chain couples TRBV16 to TRBJ2-2; 8 bases line up with TRBD2. The CDR3 nucleotides are TGTGCCAGCAGCACCCGTGGTAGCGGGGCGTCTTACACCGGGGAGCTGTTTTTT. It specifies CASSTRGSGASYTGELFF.